This TCR beta chain came from a study of T cells after yellow fever vaccination. As for the study in general: Preparation of fractions with low cell numbers was performed using SMART-Seq v4 Ultra Low Input. Study findings and constraints: One caveat is that FACS-sorted repertoires could contain abundant clonotypes contaminating from the bulk population.

MiXCR was run by TCRdb on the 5' RACE reads, yielding one entry per CDR3 protein. The profile covers over 300,000 distinct CDR3 sequences, with around 6.8% appearing a single time and 18% taken by the ten largest. CDR3 length: 12 amino acids. Deletions cut 3 bases from V and 0 bases from J, with 3 bases between. The V gene's germline CDR1 is DFQATT and CDR2 SNEGSKA (reference sequence). This clonotype was counted ten times or more. Its antigen is unknown. This chain connects TRBV20-1 to TRBJ1-3; D gene uncertain. Here the sequenced sample was PBMCs, taken about 49 days after the first yellow fever vaccination. The receptor comes from a man aged 18-30 years who received the YFV17D yellow fever vaccine. This chain's CDR3 is CSASRSGNTIYF. CDR3 nucleotides: TGCAGTGCTAGTCGCTCTGGAAACACCATATATTTT.